This entry lists 6 T cell receptor beta chains sequenced from one sample in a study of CD8 T cells in ankylosing spondylitis. Study-level findings and limits: Ankylosing spondylitis blood seemed to carry a telltale TCR beta motif made of several highly homologous variants.

One entry per CDR3 protein, called by TCRdb with MiXCR from the 5' RACE reads. Of 400,000 to 450,000 distinct CDR3 sequences in the sample, under 20% are singletons; the top ten hold 0.85% to 1.3%. For these receptors, no antigen is known. Source material: blood, either unsorted or a sorted T cell fraction (not recorded which). These TCRs come from a male donor with ankylosing spondylitis.

The chain links TRBV12-3 or TRBV12-4 to TRBJ1-1, with D maybe TRBD1 (5 bases). V was pared by 4 bases and J by 1 base, with 13 bases between. This CDR3 contains 15 residues. In DNA, the CDR3 is TGTGCCAGCAGTTGGGTAGGGGCAAGGAACACTGAAGCTTTCTTT. It yields the protein CASSWVGARNTEAFF.

The sample holds many counts of this clonotype. The V call is TRBV29-1, the J call TRBJ1-3; D is unclear. Germline CDR1 and CDR2: SQVTM and ANQGSEA. CDR3 length: 12 residues. V dropped 6 bases and J dropped 0 bases, with 6 bases sitting between them. CDR3 region: CSVSNSGNTIYF. CDR3 DNA sequence: TGCAGCGTATCCAACTCTGGAAACACCATATATTTT.

This clonotype was counted between two and nine times. J is TRBJ2-1 and V is TRBV4-2; 12 bases are a match to TRBD2. Germline-derived CDR1 and CDR2 are LGHNA and YNFKEQ. CDR3 size: 17 residues. Trimming removed 2 bases from V and 3 bases from J; junction bases left unmatched: 5. This chain's CDR3 is CASSQRLAGAVYNEQFF. The CDR3 bases are TGTGCCAGCAGCCAAAGACTAGCGGGAGCTGTCTACAATGAGCAGTTCTTC.

Only a few counts were recorded for this clonotype. At one of its ends the junction is not consistent with the germline gene, which may arise from a read error. The V call is TRBV2, the J call TRBJ1-3; 7 bases align to TRBD1. Per the germline V gene, CDR1 is SNHLY and CDR2 is FYNNEI. The CDR3 extends over 12 amino acids. The CDR3 coding sequence is TGTGCCCGCAGGGGGTCGGGAAACACCATATATTTT. As protein: CARRGSGNTIYF.

The table lists this clonotype with a few counts. The chain employs TRBV20-1 and TRBJ2-7, with D hard to call. Germline values: CDR1 DFQATT, CDR2 SNEGSKA (reference sequence). This CDR3 contains 15 residues. Between the trimmed V and J ends, which lost 3 bases and 4 bases, there was a span of 19 bases. DNA for the CDR3: TGCAGTGCTAGCCCAAAAGGCAGGTCCTTATACGAGCAGTACTTC. It encodes CSASPKGRSLYEQYF.

CDR3 region: CASSNSGQGTAGELFF. The CDR3 DNA is TGCGCCAGCAGCAACTCGGGACAGGGGACGGCCGGGGAGCTGTTTTTT. This chain links TRBV5-1 with TRBJ2-2; 10 nucleotides line up with TRBD1. The CDR3 is 16 residues long. Trimming took 4 bases from V and 6 from J; bases not matched to a gene: 9. Germline V gene data show CDR1 as SGHRS and CDR2 as YFSETQ.